Below are 15 T cell receptor beta chains sequenced from a single sample in a study of T cell changes during pregnancy in multiple sclerosis. Libraries were prepared by immunoSEQ multiplex PCR; TCRdb keeps only in-frame clonotypes and omits some of them. The table records tens of thousands of clones, around nine tenths of them present only once. Material: CD4+ T cells from peripheral blood mononuclear cells, obtained in the first trimester of pregnancy. Source of these receptors: a female donor in good health, enrolled as a control in a pregnancy study.

The V gene is TRBV6-4, the J gene TRBJ2-1; a weak D match, TRBD2 (6 bases). The CDR3 totals 15 residues. V shed 3 bases and J shed 2 bases, with 11 bases lying between them. In germline, CDR1 is MRHNA, CDR2 SNTAGT. DNA for the CDR3: TGTGCCAGCAGTGAGTTATCGGGGGCCTACAATGAGCAGTTCTTC. Translated: CASSELSGAYNEQFF.

In this sample, this clone turned up a few times. The gene calls are TRBV4-1 and TRBJ2-1; a possible D gene is TRBD2 (5 bases). The length of the CDR3 is 14 residues. Germline V lookup: CDR1 MGHRA, CDR2 YSYEKL. V lost 2 bases and J 6 bases, leaving 11 bases between the germline ends. CDR3 amino acids: CASSQPGFPNEQFF. CDR3 DNA sequence: TGCGCCAGCAGCCAACCGGGATTCCCCAATGAGCAGTTCTTC.

This sequence joins TRBV18 and TRBJ1-5; 9 nucleotides agree with TRBD1. Germline values: CDR1 KGHSH, CDR2 LQKENI. Losses at the gene ends were 6 bases for V and 0 bases for J; bases not matched to a gene: 12. This CDR3 is 18 amino acids long. CDR3 amino acids: CASSTYRGRKDSNQPQHF. The DNA of the CDR3 is TGTGCCAGCTCTACCTACAGGGGGCGCAAGGATAGCAATCAGCCCCAGCATTTT. Filled out from reference TRBV18 and TRBJ1-5, the complete variable domain reads NAGVMQNPRHLVRRRGQEARLRCSPMKGHSHVYWYRQLPEEGLKFMVYLQKENIIDESGMPKERFSAEFPKEGPSILRIQQVVRGDSAAYFCASSTYRGRKDSNQPQHFGDGTRLSIL.

The rearrangement uses TRBV18 and TRBJ2-5; 9 positions match TRBD1. Germline-derived CDR1 and CDR2 are KGHSH and LQKENI. The ends lost 6 bases at V and 3 bases at J; junction bases unmatched: 5. CDR3 length equals 14 residues. This chain's CDR3 is CASSPWDREETQYF. CDR3 DNA: TGTGCCAGCTCCCCTTGGGACAGGGAAGAGACCCAGTACTTC.

The chain employs TRBV7-2 and TRBJ2-1, with D possibly being TRBD1 (6 bases). The germline V gene encodes CDR1 SGHTA and CDR2 FQGNSA. This CDR3 comprises 14 residues. Trimming removed 1 base from V and 7 bases from J, with 11 bases in between. The CDR3 DNA reads TGTGCCAGCAGCTTAGGGCCGAGGGGGAATGAGCAGTTCTTC. Translating it yields CASSLGPRGNEQFF.

This clone was seen more than once but under ten times. The rearrangement uses TRBV5-4 and TRBJ1-1, with 11 bases identical to TRBD1. Looked up from germline, CDR1 is SGHNT and CDR2 is YYREEE (reference sequence). This CDR3 is built from 16 residues. The ends lost 4 bases at V and 0 bases at J; junction bases unmatched: 5. For the CDR3, the DNA is TGTGCCAGCAGCAGAGGACAGGGGGCAATGAACACTGAAGCTTTCTTT. This gives the protein CASSRGQGAMNTEAFF.

The chain joins TRBV7-3 to TRBJ2-2; 7 bases align to TRBD2. CDR3 length: 18 amino acids. J was trimmed by 6 bases and V by 1 base; bases with no gene match: 14. Germline assignment: CDR1 SGHTA and CDR2 FQGTGA. CDR3 region: CASSLIPRGRAGSGELFF. The CDR3 region has the DNA TGTGCCAGCAGCTTAATCCCCAGAGGGAGGGCCGGTTCCGGGGAGCTGTTTTTT.

This clone was recorded only once. The genes are TRBV10-3 and TRBJ2-3, with 9 bases fitting TRBD1. The J segment lost 6 bases and the V segment lost 3 bases, leaving 10 bases of the junction unmatched. CDR1 ENHRY and CDR2 SYGVKD come from the germline V gene. The CDR3 loop spans 16 amino acids. CDR3 sequence reads: CAISDPTRQGVDTQYF. The CDR3 nucleotides are TGTGCCATCAGTGACCCTACCAGACAGGGGGTTGATACGCAGTATTTT.

This sequence joins TRBV6-5 and TRBJ1-2; no reliable D call. The CDR3 is 13 amino acids. Trimming removed 3 bases at V and 7 bases at J, with 12 bases between. Germline values: CDR1 MNHEY, CDR2 SVGAGI. The CDR3 loop is CASSYSGISGYTF. DNA for the CDR3: TGTGCCAGCAGTTATTCCGGGATCAGTGGCTACACCTTC.

The V gene is TRBV4-1, the J gene TRBJ1-5, with D possibly TRBD1 on 5 matching bases. CDR3 length equals 15 residues. V was cut by 0 bases and J by 3 bases, with 9 bases left in between. CDR1 and CDR2 (germline): MGHRA, YSYEKL. The CDR3 is CASSQDRAYNQPQHF. The CDR3 DNA follows: TGCGCCAGCAGCCAAGACAGGGCCTACAATCAGCCCCAGCATTTT.

This clone was found a few times. The chain carries TRBV30 and TRBJ2-1; D possibly corresponds to TRBD2 (5 bases). The CDR3 loop spans 14 amino acids. Trimming shortened V by 3 bases and J by 10 bases, and 19 bases separated the two germline ends. The germline V gene encodes CDR1 GTSNPN and CDR2 SVGIG (reference sequence). Here the CDR3 reads CAWRMPDSTTEQFF. The CDR3 DNA is TGTGCCTGGAGGATGCCGGACTCTACGACGGAGCAGTTCTTC.

V is TRBV4-2 and J is TRBJ1-1, with D maybe TRBD1 (6 bases). Per germline, CDR1 LGHNA and CDR2 YNFKEQ. The ends were cut back, 4 bases at V and 7 bases at J, with 16 bases in the middle. The CDR3 runs 14 residues. The CDR3 sequence: CASSRSNRDGEAFF. CDR3 sequence (DNA): TGTGCCAGCAGCCGCTCTAACAGGGATGGTGAAGCTTTCTTT.

CDR3 in DNA: TGTGCCAGAAGCCCCGGACTAGCGGGAGTGGAGGATGAGTTCTTC. It is translated as CARSPGLAGVEDEFF. This chain links TRBV5-3 with TRBJ2-1; 13 bases are a match to TRBD2. TRBV5-3 is an ORF; its function is uncertain. Losses at the gene ends were 4 bases for V and 14 bases for J; bases not matched to a gene: 12. The CDR3 has 15 residues.

This clone was found once. This sequence joins TRBV28 and TRBJ2-7, with 11 bases aligning to TRBD2. This CDR3 spans 16 amino acids. Trimming took 6 bases from V and 4 from J; bases not matched to a gene: 11. Germline V gene data show CDR1 as MDHEN and CDR2 as SYDVKM. CDR3 sequence (DNA): TGTGCCAGCAGCAGCAACGGACTAGCGGGTGTGTACGAGCAGTACTTC. Encoded protein: CASSSNGLAGVYEQYF.

There are a few counts of this clone. The DNA for the CDR3 is TGTGCCATCAGTGATCGGTCTAGCGGAGGCACAGATACGCAGTATTTT. This sequence encodes CAISDRSSGGTDTQYF. The chain combines TRBV10-3 with TRBJ2-3, with 7 bases fitting TRBD2. The length of the CDR3 is 16 residues. V dropped 3 bases and J dropped 1; count of bases not matched to a gene: 7. Looked up from germline, CDR1 is ENHRY and CDR2 is SYGVKD.